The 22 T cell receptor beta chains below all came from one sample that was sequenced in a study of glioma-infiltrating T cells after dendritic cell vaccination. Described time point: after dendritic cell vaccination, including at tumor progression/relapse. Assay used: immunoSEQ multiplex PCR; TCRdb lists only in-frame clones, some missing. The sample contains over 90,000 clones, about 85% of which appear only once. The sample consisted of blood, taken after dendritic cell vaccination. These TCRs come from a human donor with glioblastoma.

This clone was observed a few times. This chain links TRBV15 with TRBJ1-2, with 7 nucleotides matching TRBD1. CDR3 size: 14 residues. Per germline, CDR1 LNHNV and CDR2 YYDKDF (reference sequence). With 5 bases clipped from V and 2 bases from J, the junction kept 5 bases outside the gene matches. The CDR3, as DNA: TGTGCCACCAGCCCTGACAGGGACAACTATGGCTACACCTTC. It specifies CATSPDRDNYGYTF.

The CDR3 is CATSRDLGIKETRNTIYF. The CDR3 nucleotides read TGTGCCACCAGCAGAGATCTAGGTATCAAGGAGACCCGAAACACCATATATTTT. This rearrangement joins TRBV15 to TRBJ1-3; D remains ambiguous. CDR3 length equals 18 residues. Germline CDR1 reads LNHNV; CDR2 reads YYDKDF (reference sequence). The V and J ends lost 0 bases and 5 bases respectively, with 20 bases between them.

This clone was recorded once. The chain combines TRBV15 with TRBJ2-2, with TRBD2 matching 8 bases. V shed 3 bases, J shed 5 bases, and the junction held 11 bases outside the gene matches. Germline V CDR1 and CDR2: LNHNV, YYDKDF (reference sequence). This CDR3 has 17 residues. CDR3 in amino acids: CATSRSSGATSTGELFF. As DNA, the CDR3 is TGTGCCACCAGCAGGAGTAGCGGGGCCACCTCAACCGGGGAGCTGTTTTTT.

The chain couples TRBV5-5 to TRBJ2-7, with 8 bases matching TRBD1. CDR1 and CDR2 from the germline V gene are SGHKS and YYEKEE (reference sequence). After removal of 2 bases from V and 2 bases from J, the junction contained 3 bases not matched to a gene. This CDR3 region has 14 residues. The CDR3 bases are TGTGCCAGCAGCTTCCGACAGGGGCCCTACGAGCAGTACTTC. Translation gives CASSFRQGPYEQYF.

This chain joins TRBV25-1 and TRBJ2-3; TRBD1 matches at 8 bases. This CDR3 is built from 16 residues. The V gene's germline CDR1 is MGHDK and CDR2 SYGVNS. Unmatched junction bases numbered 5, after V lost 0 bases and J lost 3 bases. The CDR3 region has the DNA TGTGCCAGCAGTGAATATTACAGGGGGTTGACAGATACGCAGTATTTT. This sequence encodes CASSEYYRGLTDTQYF.

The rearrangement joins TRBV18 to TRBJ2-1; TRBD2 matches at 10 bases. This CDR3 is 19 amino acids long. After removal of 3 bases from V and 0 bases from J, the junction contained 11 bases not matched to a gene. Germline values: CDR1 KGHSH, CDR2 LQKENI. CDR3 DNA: TGTGCCAGCTCACCGAGGACTAGCGGCGAATTCTCCTCCTACAATGAGCAGTTCTTC. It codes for CASSPRTSGEFSSYNEQFF.

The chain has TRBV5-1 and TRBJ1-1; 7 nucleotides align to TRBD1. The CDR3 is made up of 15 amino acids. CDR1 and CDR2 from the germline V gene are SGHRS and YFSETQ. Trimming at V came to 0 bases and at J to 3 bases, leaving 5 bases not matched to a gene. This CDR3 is CASSLAEDRYTEAFF. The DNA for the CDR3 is TGCGCCAGCAGCTTGGCAGAGGACAGGTACACTGAAGCTTTCTTT.

This CDR3 reads CASSQSRAESYGYTF. The CDR3 region has the DNA TGCGCCAGCAGCCAAAGCAGGGCCGAGAGCTATGGCTACACCTTC. This chain connects TRBV4-1 to TRBJ1-2; D perhaps matches TRBD1 (5 bases). CDR3 length equals 15 residues. Between the trimmed V and J ends, which lost 2 bases and 4 bases, there was a span of 14 bases. Germline V gene lookup returns CDR1 MGHRA and CDR2 YSYEKL.

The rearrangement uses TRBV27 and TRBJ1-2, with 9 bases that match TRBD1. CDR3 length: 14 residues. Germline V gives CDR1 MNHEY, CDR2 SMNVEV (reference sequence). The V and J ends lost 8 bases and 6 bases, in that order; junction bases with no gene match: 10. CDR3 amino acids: CASAVTGGFDGYTF. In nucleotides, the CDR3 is TGTGCCAGCGCCGTGACAGGGGGGTTTGATGGCTACACCTTC.

In DNA, the CDR3 is TGTGCCTGGAGCCAGGGACTAGCGGGAGGAGGGGAGACCCAGTACTTC. Protein product: CAWSQGLAGGGETQYF. The V call is TRBV30, the J call TRBJ2-5, with 15 positions matching TRBD2. CDR1 is GTSNPN, CDR2 SVGIG, per germline (reference sequence). CDR3 length: 16 amino acids. V shed 3 bases, J shed 5 bases, and the junction held 7 bases outside the gene matches. The full variable domain, with the rest looked up from reference TRBV30 and TRBJ2-5, is SQTIHQWPATLVQPVGSPLSLECTVEGTSNPNLYWYRQAAGRGLQLLFYSVGIGQISSEVPQNLSASRPQDRQFILSSKKLLLSDSGFYLCAWSQGLAGGGETQYFGPGTRLLVL.

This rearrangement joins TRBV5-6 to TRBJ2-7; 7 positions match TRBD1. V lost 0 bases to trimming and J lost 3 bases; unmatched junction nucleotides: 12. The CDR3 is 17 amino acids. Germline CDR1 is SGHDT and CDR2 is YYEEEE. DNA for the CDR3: TGTGCCAGCAGCTTGGCCTCGGAGACAGGGTTCTTCTACGAGCAGTACTTC. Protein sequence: CASSLASETGFFYEQYF.

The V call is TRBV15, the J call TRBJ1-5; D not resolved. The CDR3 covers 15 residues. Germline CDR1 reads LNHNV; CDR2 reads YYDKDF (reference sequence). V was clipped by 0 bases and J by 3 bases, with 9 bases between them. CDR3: CATSRDLPDNQPQHF. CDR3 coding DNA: TGTGCCACCAGCAGAGATCTCCCAGACAATCAGCCCCAGCATTTT.

As DNA, the CDR3 is TGTGCCAGCAGCTCCGGGGGGCCAACAGATACGCAGTATTTT. Translating gives CASSSGGPTDTQYF. This chain connects TRBV9 to TRBJ2-3; maybe TRBD2 (7 bases). Germline V gives CDR1 SGDLS, CDR2 YYNGEE. Deletions cut 4 bases from V and 3 bases from J, with 12 bases between. The CDR3 extends over 14 amino acids.

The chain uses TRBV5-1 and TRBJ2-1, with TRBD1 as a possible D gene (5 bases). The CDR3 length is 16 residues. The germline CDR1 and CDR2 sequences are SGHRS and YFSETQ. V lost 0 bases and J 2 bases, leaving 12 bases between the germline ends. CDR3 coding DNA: TGCGCCAGCAGCTTGGCCGGTGGGGCTCCCTACAATGAGCAGTTCTTC. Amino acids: CASSLAGGAPYNEQFF.

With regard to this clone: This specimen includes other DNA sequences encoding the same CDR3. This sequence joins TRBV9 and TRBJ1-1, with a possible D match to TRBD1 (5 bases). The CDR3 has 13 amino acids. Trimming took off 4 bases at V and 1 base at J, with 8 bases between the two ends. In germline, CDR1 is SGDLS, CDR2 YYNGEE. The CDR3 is CASSTGQNTEAFF. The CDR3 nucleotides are TGTGCCAGCAGCACCGGACAGAACACTGAAGCTTTCTTT. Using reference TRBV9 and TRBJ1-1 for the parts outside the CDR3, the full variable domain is DSGVTQTPKHLITATGQRVTLRCSPRSGDLSVYWYQQSLDQGLQFLIQYYNGEERAKGNILERFSAQQFPDLHSELNLSSLELGDSALYFCASSTGQNTEAFFGQGTRLTVV.

CDR3: CASSQDLGLAGGSYEQYF. CDR3 DNA sequence: TGTGCCAGCAGCCAAGACTTAGGACTAGCGGGAGGTTCCTACGAGCAGTACTTC. The V gene is TRBV4-2, the J gene TRBJ2-7, with TRBD2 matching over 14 bases. The CDR3 is 18 residues long. Germline CDR1 reads LGHNA; CDR2 reads YNFKEQ. V lost 0 bases to trimming and J lost 1 base; unmatched junction nucleotides: 5.

The DNA of the CDR3 is TGCGCCAGCAGCTTCGGGGACAGGGTCATCGCCGAGCAGTACTTC. This encodes CASSFGDRVIAEQYF. The V gene is TRBV5-1, the J gene TRBJ2-7; 9 bases line up with TRBD1. In germline, CDR1 is SGHRS, CDR2 YFSETQ. The V and J ends lost 2 bases and 6 bases, in that order; junction bases with no gene match: 9. The CDR3 length is 15 residues.

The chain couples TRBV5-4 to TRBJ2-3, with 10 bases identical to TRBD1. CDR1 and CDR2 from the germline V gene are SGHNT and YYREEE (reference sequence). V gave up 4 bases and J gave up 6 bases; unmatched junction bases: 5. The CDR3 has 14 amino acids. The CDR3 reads CASSRTGGGDTQYF. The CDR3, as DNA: TGTGCCAGCAGCCGGACAGGGGGAGGGGATACGCAGTATTTT.

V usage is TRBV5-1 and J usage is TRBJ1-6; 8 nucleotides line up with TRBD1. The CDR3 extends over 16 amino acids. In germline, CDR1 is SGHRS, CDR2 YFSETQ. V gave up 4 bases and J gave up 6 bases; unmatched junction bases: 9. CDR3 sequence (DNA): TGCGCCAGCAGCGGAAGCTGGACAGGGACTAATTCACCCCTCCACTTT. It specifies CASSGSWTGTNSPLHF.

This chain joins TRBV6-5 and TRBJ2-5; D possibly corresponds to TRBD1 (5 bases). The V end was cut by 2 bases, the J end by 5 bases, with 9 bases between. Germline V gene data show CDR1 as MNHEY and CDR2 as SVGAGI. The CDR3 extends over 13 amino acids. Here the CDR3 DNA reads TGTGCCAGCAGTTACGGGGCAGTGGAGACCCAGTACTTC. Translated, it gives CASSYGAVETQYF.

The CDR3 here is CASSSTKQGNYGYTF. CDR3 sequence (DNA): TGTGCCAGCAGCTCAACAAAACAGGGGAACTATGGCTACACCTTC. The rearrangement joins TRBV5-4 to TRBJ1-2; 7 bases line up with TRBD1. The CDR3 loop spans 15 amino acids. Germline assignment: CDR1 SGHNT and CDR2 YYREEE (reference sequence). Losses at the gene ends were 3 bases for V and 2 bases for J; bases not matched to a gene: 7.

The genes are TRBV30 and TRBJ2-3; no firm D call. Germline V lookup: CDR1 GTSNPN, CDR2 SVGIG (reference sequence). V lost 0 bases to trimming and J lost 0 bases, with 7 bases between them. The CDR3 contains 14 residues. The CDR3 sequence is CAWSVTPSTDTQYF. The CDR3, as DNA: TGTGCCTGGAGTGTAACTCCGAGCACAGATACGCAGTATTTT.